A selection of T cell receptor beta chains follows, all from one sample in a study of blood T cell repertoires in COVID-19. Produced via immunoSEQ multiplex PCR; TCRdb's table is partial and in-frame only. Of around 230,000 clones in the sample, 83% are singletons; the top ten hold roughly 2.7%. Sequencing was carried out using peripheral blood. The receptors were gathered from a woman aged 65 to 85 with active or convalescent COVID-19. Both conserved end residues are part of each CDR3. D genes are given only for firm matches. Where a row states a size, it is once, few, many or the class of an expanded clone; other rows omit it.

size,D,J,V,CDR3,DNA
-,TRBD1,TRBJ1-1,TRBV6-5,CASSFDRGKTEAFF,TGTGCCAGCAGTTTTGACAGGGGAAAGACTGAAGCTTTCTTT
-,-,TRBJ2-1,TRBV3-1/TRBV3-2,CASSQGPGSVGNEQFF,TGTGCCAGCAGCCAAGGGCCCGGGAGTGTGGGGAATGAGCAGTTCTTC
-,TRBD1,TRBJ2-5,TRBV3-1/TRBV3-2,CASSPGTGSWETQYF,TGTGCCAGCAGCCCCGGGACAGGGTCTTGGGAGACCCAGTACTTC
-,-,TRBJ1-2,TRBV27,CASSRQGYGYTF,TGTGCCAGCAGCCGCCAGGGCTATGGCTACACCTTC
-,TRBD1,TRBJ1-4,TRBV7-8,CASSLTGSGGEKLFF,TGTGCCAGCAGCTTGACAGGGTCTGGGGGTGAAAAACTGTTTTTT
once,-,TRBJ1-1,TRBV7-8,CASSPPGGNTEAFF,TGTGCCAGCAGCCCACCGGGGGGAAACACTGAAGCTTTCTTT
-,TRBD1,TRBJ1-4,TRBV10-3,CATYSGQGTEKLFF,TGTGCCACCTACTCGGGACAGGGTACTGAAAAACTGTTTTTT
-,-,TRBJ2-1,TRBV6-1,CASSEVGVAASSYNEQFF,TGTGCCAGCAGTGAAGTAGGGGTAGCGGCAAGCTCCTACAATGAGCAGTTCTTC
-,-,TRBJ2-1,TRBV11-1,CASSFTAGHYNEQFF,TGTGCCAGCAGCTTTACGGCGGGGCATTACAATGAGCAGTTCTTC
-,-,TRBJ2-1,TRBV18,CASSPLTLVNGEQFF,TGTGCCAGCTCACCACTTACCCTAGTGAATGGTGAGCAGTTCTTC
-,TRBD2,TRBJ2-7,TRBV27,CASGTSGYEQYF,TGTGCCAGCGGGACTAGCGGGTACGAGCAGTACTTC
once,-,TRBJ1-2,TRBV12-5,CARAGAGGYTF,TGTGCTAGAGCGGGGGCGGGGGGCTACACCTTC
-,TRBD1,TRBJ2-7,TRBV7-2,CASSPDGQGAYEQYF,TGTGCCAGCAGCCCCGACGGACAGGGAGCCTACGAGCAGTACTTC
-,TRBD1,TRBJ1-1,TRBV11-2,CASSPDGTGAWTEAFF,TGTGCCAGCAGCCCGGACGGGACAGGGGCTTGGACTGAAGCTTTCTTT
-,TRBD1,TRBJ1-1,TRBV2,CASRGDRALGTEAFF,TGTGCCAGCAGAGGTGACAGGGCCTTAGGCACTGAAGCTTTCTTT
-,-,TRBJ1-2,TRBV7-6,CASSPGQYYGYTF,TGTGCCAGCAGCCCTGGACAGTACTATGGCTACACCTTC
-,-,TRBJ1-2,TRBV5-4,CASSPDNRGYGYTF,TGTGCCAGCAGTCCTGACAACCGGGGATATGGCTACACCTTC
-,TRBD2,TRBJ2-5,TRBV7-9,CASSIRTGGRETQYF,TGTGCCAGCAGCATTCGGACGGGGGGTAGGGAGACCCAGTACTTC
-,-,TRBJ1-6,TRBV28,CASSGQRFNYNSPLHF,TGTGCCAGCAGTGGACAGCGATTTAACTATAATTCACCCCTCCACTTT
-,-,TRBJ1-1,TRBV5-4,CASSRSTGNTEAFF,TGTGCCAGCAGCCGAAGCACAGGGAACACTGAAGCTTTCTTT
-,TRBD1,TRBJ1-5,TRBV7-2,CASSSPNTGDRRPQHF,TGTGCCAGCAGCTCCCCGAATACAGGGGACCGGCGGCCCCAGCATTTT
-,TRBD1,TRBJ2-1,TRBV19,CASSIAGTGGNEQFF,TGTGCCAGTAGTATTGCGGGGACAGGGGGCAATGAGCAGTTCTTC
-,TRBD2,TRBJ2-5,TRBV3-1/TRBV3-2,CASSQLAGASETQYF,TGTGCCAGCAGCCAATTGGCGGGAGCCTCTGAGACCCAGTACTTC
-,TRBD1,TRBJ2-5,TRBV25-1,CASSVRTGGITETQYF,TGTGCCAGCAGTGTCCGTACAGGGGGCATCACAGAGACCCAGTACTTC
-,-,TRBJ2-2,TRBV28,CASRAHPTGTSGELFF,TGTGCCAGCAGGGCGCACCCGACAGGAACTTCCGGGGAGCTGTTTTTT
-,TRBD1,TRBJ1-2,TRBV19,CASSFRTGGSYGYTF,TGTGCCAGTAGTTTCCGGACAGGGGGTAGCTATGGCTACACCTTC
-,TRBD2,TRBJ2-3,TRBV7-9,CASRRTSHPPDTQYF,TGTGCCAGCAGGCGGACTAGCCATCCCCCAGATACGCAGTATTTT
-,-,TRBJ2-1,TRBV28,CASSLSEEPEDEQFF,TGTGCCAGCAGTCTTTCGGAAGAGCCAGAGGATGAGCAGTTCTTC
-,-,TRBJ2-3,TRBV7-9,CASSFGAGVELQYF,TGTGCCAGCAGCTTCGGGGCAGGGGTGGAGTTGCAGTATTTT
-,-,TRBJ2-3,TRBV7-9,CASSQLSPFTDTQYF,TGTGCCAGCAGCCAACTGAGCCCGTTCACAGATACGCAGTATTTT
-,TRBD1,TRBJ2-7,TRBV3-1/TRBV3-2,CASSQKDRGRYEQYF,TGTGCCAGCAGCCAAAAAGACAGGGGACGGTACGAGCAGTACTTC
-,TRBD2,TRBJ2-3,TRBV5-4,CASSLGLAGPGDTQYF,TGTGCCAGCAGCTTGGGACTAGCGGGTCCGGGGGATACGCAGTATTTT
-,-,TRBJ2-7,TRBV12-3/TRBV12-4,CASSLYPGWEQYF,TGTGCCAGCAGTTTATACCCCGGGTGGGAGCAGTACTTC
-,-,TRBJ1-5,TRBV19,CASSTRDRGNQPQHF,TGTGCCAGTAGTACCCGGGATCGAGGTAATCAGCCCCAGCATTTT
-,-,TRBJ1-5,TRBV6-5,CASSYSREGGQPQHF,TGTGCCAGCAGTTACTCGAGAGAGGGCGGGCAGCCCCAGCATTTT
few,TRBD1,TRBJ1-4,TRBV19,CASRPGQGNEKLFF,TGTGCCAGTAGACCGGGACAGGGGAATGAAAAACTGTTTTTT
-,TRBD2,TRBJ2-7,TRBV10-2,CASKTSGSYEQYF,TGCGCCAGCAAAACTAGCGGGTCCTACGAGCAGTACTTC
-,TRBD1,TRBJ1-2,TRBV3-1/TRBV3-2,CASSPRDRGQDYGYTF,TGTGCCAGCAGCCCACGGGACAGGGGGCAAGACTATGGCTACACCTTC
-,-,TRBJ1-6,TRBV3-1/TRBV3-2,CASSQSNSPLHF,TGTGCCAGCAGCCAATCAAATTCACCCCTCCACTTT
few,-,TRBJ1-1,TRBV18,CASSPLFEGRSNTEAFF,TGTGCCAGCTCACCCCTTTTCGAGGGCCGCTCGAACACTGAAGCTTTCTTT
-,-,TRBJ2-7,TRBV30,CAWSPRGSEQYF,TGTGCCTGGAGTCCCCGGGGGAGCGAGCAGTACTTC
-,-,TRBJ2-7,TRBV6-2/TRBV6-3,CASSWGHVSYEQYF,TGTGCCAGCAGTTGGGGACACGTCTCCTACGAGCAGTACTTC
-,TRBD1,TRBJ1-2,TRBV29-1,CSVEENRGIGYTF,TGCAGCGTTGAAGAGAACAGGGGGATTGGCTACACCTTC
-,TRBD1,TRBJ2-5,TRBV12-3/TRBV12-4,CASSLTGEETQYF,TGTGCCAGCAGTTTGACAGGGGAAGAGACCCAGTACTTC
-,-,TRBJ2-1,TRBV21-1,CASSKLPRSASSYNEQFF,TGTGCCAGCAGCAAATTGCCGCGGTCGGCGAGCTCCTACAATGAGCAGTTCTTC
-,-,TRBJ2-3,TRBV5-1,CASREGGGGTDTQYF,TGCGCCAGCCGGGAAGGTGGCGGGGGCACAGATACGCAGTATTTT
many,TRBD2,TRBJ2-3,TRBV2,CASTTWGTSGSTDTQYF,TGTGCCAGCACCACGTGGGGTACTAGCGGGAGCACAGATACGCAGTATTTT
-,-,TRBJ1-3,TRBV7-2,CASSSQGVLGNTIYF,TGTGCCAGCAGCTCACAGGGTGTACTCGGAAACACCATATATTTT
-,-,TRBJ2-6,TRBV7-2,CASSSGIGGANVLTF,TGTGCCAGCAGTTCCGGTATTGGTGGGGCCAACGTCCTGACTTTC